Listed here are 8 T cell receptor beta chains from one sample, sequenced in a study of T cells in Graves' hyperthyroidism and ophthalmopathy. From RNA transcripts, TCR beta CDR3 regions were amplified. Researchers ran a first-round RT-PCR on the TCR CDR3 using the HTBI primer set. One entry per CDR3 protein results from TCRdb running MiXCR on the multiplex PCR reads. The data hold approximately 530,000 distinct CDR3 sequences, with 15% to 20% observed a single time. Source material: blood. The receptor set was obtained from a man aged 35 to 55 with Graves' ophthalmopathy.

This clonotype came up many times. The V and J genes are TRBV11-2 and TRBJ2-5; TRBD1 matches at 8 bases. CDR1 is SGHAT, CDR2 FQNNGV, per germline. The CDR3 is made up of 15 amino acids. The J segment lost 4 bases and the V segment lost 5 bases, leaving 9 bases of the junction unmatched. CDR3 in amino acids: CASSEDRVEGETQYF. Written as DNA, the CDR3 is TGTGCCAGCAGCGAGGACAGGGTGGAGGGAGAGACCCAGTACTTC.

This clonotype was detected ten times or more. V is TRBV7-3 and J is TRBJ2-1; TRBD2 agrees at 7 bases. The V and J ends lost 5 bases and 4 bases, in that order; junction bases with no gene match: 8. Germline-derived CDR1 and CDR2 are SGHTA and FQGTGA. The length of the CDR3 is 15 residues. The CDR3 sequence is CASSELASRYNEQFF. CDR3 bases: TGTGCCAGCAGCGAACTAGCGAGTCGGTACAATGAGCAGTTCTTC.

This clonotype was counted many times. This sequence joins TRBV5-6 and TRBJ2-5; no clear D. Trimming left V 1 base short and J 2 bases short, with 12 bases between. This CDR3 comprises 15 residues. Germline values: CDR1 SGHDT, CDR2 YYEEEE. The CDR3 sequence is CASSLMAEYQETQYF. The CDR3 DNA reads TGTGCCAGCAGCTTGATGGCTGAGTATCAAGAGACCCAGTACTTC.

This clonotype was detected only once. The chain recombines TRBV7-8 with TRBJ2-3; no firm D call. V lost 5 bases and J 0 bases, leaving 15 bases between the germline ends. This CDR3 is built from 16 residues. Germline V gene data show CDR1 as SGHVS and CDR2 as FQNEAQ. CDR3 DNA sequence: TGTGCCAGCAGCCCTAATGGCCTCCCTAGCACAGATACGCAGTATTTT. It specifies CASSPNGLPSTDTQYF.

This clonotype was found a few times. J is TRBJ2-7 and V is TRBV4-1; 11 bases fit TRBD2. The V segment lost 4 bases and the J segment 0 bases; nucleotides outside the gene matches: 5. Germline CDR1 and CDR2: MGHRA and YSYEKL. The CDR3 is 16 residues long. The CDR3 sequence is CASSRMTSGNSYEQYF. The CDR3 DNA is TGCGCCAGCAGCCGCATGACTAGCGGGAACTCCTACGAGCAGTACTTC.

This chain joins TRBV5-6 and TRBJ2-5, with TRBD2 matching over 7 bases. This CDR3 contains 15 residues. V trimming: 2 bases; J trimming: 5 bases; junction bases outside the gene matches: 9. CDR1 SGHDT and CDR2 YYEEEE come from the germline V gene. CDR3: CASSLGGSLEETQYF. In nucleotides, the CDR3 is TGTGCCAGCAGCTTAGGCGGGAGTTTGGAGGAGACCCAGTACTTC.

Turning to this clonotype: This may arise from a read error, as a much more abundant clone is one base away. V gene TRBV5-1 combines with J gene TRBJ2-1; 7 bases are a match to TRBD1. Germline-derived CDR1 and CDR2 are SGHRS and YFSETQ. V was clipped by 6 bases and J by 4 bases; unmatched bases: 13. The CDR3 has 16 residues. The CDR3 loop is CASNSSGTAYYNEQFF. Written as DNA, the CDR3 is TGCGCCAGCAACTCCTCCGGGACAGCATATTACAATGAGCAGTTCTTC. The variable domain in full, completed from reference TRBV5-1 and TRBJ2-1, reads KAGVTQTPRYLIKTRGQQVTLSCSPISGHRSVSWYQQTPGQGLQFLFEYFSETQRNKGNFPGRFSGRQFSNSRSEMNVSTLELGDSALYLCASNSSGTAYYNEQFFGPGTRLTVL.

This clonotype was detected many times. The chain recombines TRBV7-9 with TRBJ2-1, with D perhaps TRBD1 (6 bases). This CDR3 has 18 amino acids. Germline V gene lookup returns CDR1 SEHNR and CDR2 FQNEAQ (reference sequence). The V end lost 4 bases, the J end lost 4 bases, and 23 bases lay between the germline ends. CDR3 in amino acids: CASSSPGGQPGIYNEQFF. CDR3 coding DNA: TGTGCCAGCAGCTCCCCCGGAGGACAGCCCGGAATTTACAATGAGCAGTTCTTC. Supplemented by reference TRBV7-9 and TRBJ2-1, the full variable domain reads DTGVSQNPRHKITKRGQNVTFRCDPISEHNRLYWYRQTLGQGPEFLTYFQNEAQLEKSRLLSDRFSAERPKGSFSTLEIQRTEQGDSAMYLCASSSPGGQPGIYNEQFFGPGTRLTVL.